This T cell receptor (beta chain) was recorded in a study of tumor and adjacent non-tumor tissue in lung cancer. Across the whole study: Patients were aged roughly 30 to 76, about ten men and 4 to 6 women, stage I to III. Samples averaged roughly 4.2 million productive TCRbeta reads each.

With regard to this clonotype: Its antigen remains unknown. This is likely a read error, given that the CDR3 carries no conserved phenylalanine or tryptophan at its end.

The library came from three nested PCR rounds adapted from ARM-PCR protocols. In TCRdb, the multiplex PCR reads were re-called with MiXCR into one record per CDR3 protein. The table shows approximately 68,000 distinct CDR3 sequences, with 65% to 80% occurring only once. Regarding the study as a whole: Tumor repertoires had a smaller top 100 clone share than normal lung. Tumor tissue had significantly higher TCR diversity than normal lung.

With 4 bases removed from V and 3 bases from J, the gap between germline ends came to 11 bases. Germline V gene data show CDR1 as SNHLY and CDR2 as FYNNEI. The CDR3 is 14 residues long. This sample's RNA came from whole unsorted tissue. More than 3 cm separated this lung sample from the edge of the tumor. The sequenced sample consisted of distant non-tumor lung tissue. The chain employs TRBV2 and TRBJ2-3; D is unclear. The source of this sequence is a man between 60 and 75 years old with non-small cell lung cancer. This CDR3 reads CASSVRARTDTQYY. The CDR3 DNA is TGTGCCAGCAGTGTAAGGGCTCGGACAGATACGCAGTATTAT.